This section outlines one T cell receptor (beta chain) sequence together with its context. The Seattle patients, enrolled during active infection, were followed longitudinally. The CDR3 runs 15 residues. Germline V gene sequence: CDR1 MDHEN, CDR2 SYDVKM. V trimming: 4 bases; J trimming: 6 bases; junction bases outside the gene matches: 9. The sample belongs to a study of blood T cell repertoires in COVID-19. Overall study context: Specimens from acute and convalescent COVID-19 originated in the United States, Italy and Spain. T cells, B-cell-depleted T cells, or PBMCs supplied cDNA or gDNA.

Original analysis: Reference gene primer amplification in the assay estimated nucleated cell counts. The protocol was immunoSEQ multiplex PCR, while the TCRdb copy is restricted to in-frame clones and leaves out a portion. D and trimming come from the DNA, and the V and J calls and clone size come from that table. The top ten clones hold under 15% of a sample with 150,000 to 200,000 clones, more than 75% of them seen once. The sample comprised peripheral blood. This TCR derives from a woman aged 70-85 years with COVID-19, enrolled during active disease. The chain uses TRBV28 and TRBJ2-1, with 7 positions matching TRBD1. CDR3 sequence reads: CASSWDSPPSNEQFF. The CDR3 DNA reads TGTGCCAGCAGTTGGGACAGCCCCCCGAGCAATGAGCAGTTCTTC. The complete variable domain, with remaining parts taken from reference TRBV28 and TRBJ2-1, reads DVKVTQSSRYLVKRTGEKVFLECVQDMDHENMFWYRQDPGLGLRLIYFSYDVKMKEKGDIPEGYSVSREKKERFSLILESASTNQTSMYLCASSWDSPPSNEQFFGPGTRLTVL.